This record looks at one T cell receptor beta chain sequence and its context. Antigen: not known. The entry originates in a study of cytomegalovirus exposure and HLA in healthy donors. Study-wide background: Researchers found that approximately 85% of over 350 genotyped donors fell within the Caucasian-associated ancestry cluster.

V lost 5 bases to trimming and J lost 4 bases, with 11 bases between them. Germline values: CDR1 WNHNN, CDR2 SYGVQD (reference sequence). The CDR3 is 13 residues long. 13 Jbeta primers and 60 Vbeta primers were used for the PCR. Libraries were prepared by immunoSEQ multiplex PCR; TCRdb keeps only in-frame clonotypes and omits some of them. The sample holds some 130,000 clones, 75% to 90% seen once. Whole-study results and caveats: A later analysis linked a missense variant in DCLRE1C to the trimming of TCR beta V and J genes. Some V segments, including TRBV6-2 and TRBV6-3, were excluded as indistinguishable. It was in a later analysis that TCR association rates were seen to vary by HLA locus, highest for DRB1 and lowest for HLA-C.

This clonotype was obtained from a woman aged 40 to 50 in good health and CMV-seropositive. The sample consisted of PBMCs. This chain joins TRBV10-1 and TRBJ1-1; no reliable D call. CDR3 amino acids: CASSSEEFTEAFF. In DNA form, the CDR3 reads TGCGCCAGCAGTTCTGAAGAGTTCACTGAAGCTTTCTTT.